Shown below are 26 T cell receptor beta chains from a single sample sequenced in a study of T and B cells in COVID-19 patients. Multiplex PCR with BIOMED2 TRB-A/B primer pools amplified TRB rearrangements. TCRdb reprocessed the multiplex PCR reads via MiXCR and lists one record per CDR3 protein. This repertoire shows about 16,000 distinct CDR3 sequences, 25% to 30% found once; its top ten account for 3.1%. TRB was amplified from about 260-540 ng of blood genomic DNA. Sequencing was performed on blood. These receptors were collected from a human donor who had recovered from COVID-19.

By share, this clonotype counts as medium-sized. The V gene is TRBV29-1, the J gene TRBJ1-2, with a possible D match to TRBD1 (6 bases). The V end was cut by 4 bases, the J end by 1 base, with 7 bases between. The V gene's germline CDR1 is SQVTM and CDR2 ANQGSEA. This CDR3 is built from 12 residues. CDR3 sequence: CSVAQGNYGYTF. DNA for the CDR3: TGCAGCGTTGCACAGGGTAACTATGGCTACACCTTC.

V and J are TRBV20-1 and TRBJ2-5; D is unresolved. The length of the CDR3 is 12 residues. Germline V CDR1 and CDR2: DFQATT, SNEGSKA (reference sequence). Trimming stripped 0 bases from V and 2 bases from J, with 4 bases between. This chain's CDR3 is CSARDGQETQYF. CDR3 bases: TGCAGTGCTAGAGACGGTCAAGAGACCCAGTACTTC.

J is TRBJ2-1 and V is TRBV5-1, with D perhaps TRBD1 (5 bases). CDR3 length: 15 amino acids. Germline CDR1 reads SGHRS; CDR2 reads YFSETQ. V was shortened by 0 bases and J by 8 bases, with 15 bases between the two germline ends. The CDR3 protein is CASSLVPNQGDEQFF. The CDR3 nucleotides read TGCGCCAGCAGCTTGGTGCCAAACCAAGGGGATGAGCAGTTCTTC.

This clonotype has just a few counts. This chain joins TRBV25-1 and TRBJ2-2, with a possible D match to TRBD2 (8 bases). The CDR3 extends over 15 amino acids. CDR1 is MGHDK, CDR2 SYGVNS, per germline. The ends were cut back, 5 bases at V and 4 bases at J, with 14 bases in the middle. The CDR3 loop is CASSRGGTVTGELFF. The CDR3 bases are TGTGCCAGCAGTCGGGGGGGGACAGTCACCGGGGAGCTGTTTTTT. The variable domain in full, completed from reference TRBV25-1 and TRBJ2-2, reads EADIYQTPRYLVIGTGKKITLECSQTMGHDKMYWYQQDPGMELHLIHYSYGVNSTEKGDLSSESTVSRIRTEHFPLTLESARPSHTSQYLCASSRGGTVTGELFFGEGSRLTVL.

This clonotype was observed a few times. The chain has TRBV7-6 and TRBJ2-7, with 9 positions matching TRBD2. The CDR3 runs to 15 residues. V dropped 4 bases and J dropped 4; count of bases not matched to a gene: 8. CDR1 and CDR2 (germline): SGHVS, FNYEAQ. The CDR3 DNA sequence: TGTGCCAGCAGCTCCTCCGGGACTAGCTGGTACGAGCAGTACTTC. The encoded protein is CASSSSGTSWYEQYF.

This clonotype was detected ten times or more. The DNA of the CDR3 is TGTGCCAGCAGGCCAGGAAGCCACGAGCAGTACTTC. Translating gives CASRPGSHEQYF. The chain uses TRBV12-3 or TRBV12-4 and TRBJ2-7, with D hard to call. The V and J ends lost 6 bases and 5 bases respectively, with 11 bases between them. This CDR3 is built from 12 residues.

The CDR3: CASTPGAYEQYF. The CDR3 DNA reads TGTGCCAGCACCCCGGGAGCCTACGAGCAGTACTTC. The V and J genes are TRBV7-9 and TRBJ2-7; weak D call: TRBD2 (6 bases). The CDR3 has 12 amino acids. Germline assignment: CDR1 SEHNR and CDR2 FQNEAQ (reference sequence). V dropped 7 bases and J dropped 2 bases, with 9 bases sitting between them.

The rearrangement uses TRBV7-2 and TRBJ2-2, with a weak D call TRBD1 (5 bases). The V end lost 5 bases, the J end lost 4 bases, and 11 bases lay between the germline ends. Germline V gene lookup returns CDR1 SGHTA and CDR2 FQGNSA. CDR3 length: 14 residues. The CDR3 DNA reads as TGTGCCAGCAGCCGCTATCAGGGCACCGGGGAGCTGTTTTTT. Protein product: CASSRYQGTGELFF.

This clonotype is medium-sized. The rearrangement uses TRBV27 and TRBJ2-1, with D maybe TRBD2 (7 bases). This CDR3 is built from 14 residues. CDR1 and CDR2 (germline): MNHEY, SMNVEV (reference sequence). V was trimmed by 6 bases and J by 5 bases, leaving 14 bases between them. This CDR3 is CASRSRGGHNEQFF. The CDR3, as DNA: TGTGCCAGCAGATCGAGGGGGGGCCACAATGAGCAGTTCTTC.

The V and J genes are TRBV6-5 and TRBJ1-1, with 9 nucleotides matching TRBD1. The CDR3 runs 13 residues. The V gene end was trimmed by 10 bases and the J gene end by 5 bases; junction bases not matched to a gene: 8. CDR1 is MNHEY, CDR2 SVGAGI, per germline. In nucleotides, the CDR3 is TGTGCCACCCATAAGACAGGGGGGACTGAAGCTTTCTTT. This encodes CATHKTGGTEAFF.

This clonotype was detected only a few times. V is TRBV5-1 and J is TRBJ2-2; no reliable D call. The ends were cut back, 6 bases at V and 5 bases at J, with 11 bases in the middle. Germline assignment: CDR1 SGHRS and CDR2 YFSETQ. The CDR3 length is 13 residues. DNA for the CDR3: TGCGCCAGCAAGGCCCTAAGAACCGGGGAGCTGTTTTTT. Residues: CASKALRTGELFF.

The rearrangement joins TRBV11-2 to TRBJ2-1; D possibly matches TRBD1 or TRBD2 (5 bases each). The V and J ends lost 6 bases and 2 bases respectively, with 11 bases between them. The CDR3 contains 14 residues. The germline V gene has CDR1 SGHAT and CDR2 FQNNGV. The CDR3 DNA reads TGTGCCAGCAGTGGGTGGGACCCCTACAATGAGCAGTTCTTC. This sequence encodes CASSGWDPYNEQFF.

This clonotype was seen ten or more times. The V call is TRBV6-1, the J call TRBJ2-3; 12 bases align to TRBD2. Trimming took 2 bases from V and 4 from J; bases not matched to a gene: 1. Germline CDR1 is MNHNS and CDR2 is SASEGT. The CDR3 is 15 residues long. CDR3 residues: CASSELAGGPDTQYF. The CDR3 DNA is TGTGCCAGCAGTGAACTAGCGGGGGGGCCAGATACGCAGTATTTT.

This clonotype was counted many times. The CDR3 loop reads CASSASWRTNEKLFF. DNA of the CDR3: TGTGCCAGCAGTGCATCCTGGAGAACTAATGAAAAACTGTTTTTT. This chain joins TRBV27 and TRBJ1-4; D ambiguous. Trimming took 5 bases from V and 1 from J, leaving 11 bases between them. The CDR3 is made up of 15 amino acids. Germline V gene sequence: CDR1 MNHEY, CDR2 SMNVEV (reference sequence).

The genes are TRBV6-2 or TRBV6-3 and TRBJ2-5, with 7 bases matching TRBD2. CDR1 and CDR2 (germline): MNHEY, SVGEGT. Trimming at V came to 0 bases and at J to 5 bases, leaving 6 bases not matched to a gene. This CDR3 region has 15 residues. Written as DNA, the CDR3 is TGTGCCAGCAGTTACTCGGGCGGGGGACCCGAGACCCAGTACTTC. Its protein product is CASSYSGGGPETQYF.

The V gene is TRBV11-1, the J gene TRBJ1-1; D not certain. The ends were cut back, 2 bases at V and 1 base at J, with 5 bases in the middle. Germline assignment: CDR1 SGHAT and CDR2 FQDESV (reference sequence). This CDR3 region has 13 residues. CDR3 DNA: TGTGCCAGCAGCTTATTCGGGAACACTGAAGCTTTCTTT. It specifies CASSLFGNTEAFF.

The rearrangement joins TRBV14 to TRBJ1-2, with a possible D match to TRBD1 (6 bases). The CDR3 has 14 amino acids. Germline-derived CDR1 and CDR2 are SGHDN and FVKESK. The germline V and J ends were trimmed by 2 bases and 5 bases, with 12 bases remaining between them. CDR3 bases: TGTGCCAGCAGCCAATGGACAGCAATATATGGCTACACCTTC. Its translation is CASSQWTAIYGYTF.

This clonotype was observed at least ten times. The chain has TRBV12-3 or TRBV12-4 and TRBJ2-2, with 7 positions matching TRBD1. J lost 3 bases, V lost 7 bases, and 11 bases had no gene match. CDR3 length equals 16 residues. The CDR3 region has the DNA TGTGCCAGCAACCGCGGACAGGCAGGTGACACCGGGGAGCTGTTTTTT. It codes for CASNRGQAGDTGELFF.

The V and J genes are TRBV5-6 and TRBJ1-2; 7 nucleotides align to TRBD1. The CDR3 is made up of 14 amino acids. Unmatched junction bases numbered 7, after V lost 4 bases and J lost 4 bases. From germline, CDR1 is SGHDT and CDR2 YYEEEE. Written as DNA, the CDR3 is TGTGCCAGCAGCCCCCGAGGGGGCCTCTATGGCTACACCTTC. Its translation is CASSPRGGLYGYTF.

At least ten counts were recorded for this clonotype. This chain uses TRBV19 with TRBJ1-3, with D unresolved. The length of the CDR3 is 15 residues. Trimming left V 1 base short and J 2 bases short, with 9 bases between. Per the germline V gene, CDR1 is LNHDA and CDR2 is SQIVND (reference sequence). The DNA for the CDR3 is TGTGCCAGTAGTATAGGGGCAAATGCTGGAAACACCATATATTTT. It encodes CASSIGANAGNTIYF.

The chain links TRBV6-5 to TRBJ2-3; 7 bases line up with TRBD2. The CDR3 covers 16 residues. Germline CDR1 reads MNHEY; CDR2 reads SVGAGI. The J segment lost 1 base and the V segment lost 3 bases, leaving 7 bases of the junction unmatched. The CDR3 bases are TGTGCCAGCAGTTATAAAACTAGCGCGGGCACAGATACGCAGTATTTT. It encodes CASSYKTSAGTDTQYF.

This clonotype has more than one count but fewer than ten. The chain employs TRBV6-5 and TRBJ1-5, with TRBD1 matching over 9 bases. The V gene's germline CDR1 is MNHEY and CDR2 SVGAGI. CDR3 length: 12 residues. V lost 4 bases, J lost 13 bases, and 5 bases stayed unmatched. The CDR3 reads CASSSSTGGQHF. CDR3 nucleotide sequence: TGTGCCAGCAGTTCCTCGACAGGGGGACAGCATTTT.

This clonotype was recorded many times. The chain links TRBV6-5 to TRBJ2-3; D might be TRBD2 (7 bases). The CDR3 has 14 residues. V shed 2 bases and J shed 4 bases, with 10 bases lying between them. CDR1 MNHEY and CDR2 SVGAGI come from the germline V gene. CDR3 sequence reads: CASSYGEGADTQYF. CDR3 DNA sequence: TGTGCCAGCAGTTACGGGGAGGGGGCAGATACGCAGTATTTT.

This clonotype was counted ten times or more. The chain has TRBV12-3 or TRBV12-4 and TRBJ2-7; 9 positions match TRBD2. This CDR3 is built from 16 residues. The J segment lost 3 bases and the V segment lost 3 bases, leaving 9 bases of the junction unmatched. CDR3 region: CASSFMARAGGYEQYF. In DNA form, the CDR3 reads TGTGCCAGCAGTTTTATGGCTCGAGCGGGAGGCTACGAGCAGTACTTC.

CDR3 protein: CASSRSRFGGTQYF. DNA of the CDR3: TGTGCCAGCAGTAGATCTAGGTTTGGGGGGACCCAGTACTTC. The chain is built from TRBV6-5 and TRBJ2-5; either TRBD1 or TRBD2 may supply D (5 bases each). Germline V gene sequence: CDR1 MNHEY, CDR2 SVGAGI. V gave up 5 bases and J gave up 7 bases, with 17 bases separating them. CDR3 length equals 14 residues.

The J gene is TRBJ1-6, the V gene TRBV15; D is undetermined. V was trimmed by 1 base and J by 5 bases, leaving 3 bases between them. The CDR3 contains 13 residues. Germline loops: CDR1 LNHNV, CDR2 YYDKDF (reference sequence). CDR3 residues: CATSRANNSPLHF. In DNA, the CDR3 is TGTGCCACCAGCAGAGCCAATAATTCACCCCTCCACTTT.